These 17 T cell receptor beta chains came from one sample sequenced in a study of OX40 agonist ivuxolimab in advanced cancers. The repertoire was sequenced with immunoSEQ multiplex PCR; TCRdb's copy has only in-frame clones and lacks some. Here the sample spans approximately 50,000 clones, roughly 80% being singletons. The source was CD4+ or CD8+ T cells sorted from blood, collected in a trial of the OX40 agonist ivuxolimab. The receptors come from an adult with an advanced solid tumor such as melanoma, head and neck, liver or kidney cancer.

This clone was counted once. The J gene is TRBJ2-3, the V gene TRBV7-2; 7 bases align to TRBD2. This CDR3 has 16 amino acids. J gave up 4 bases and V 1 base, and 8 bases lay outside the gene matches. The germline V gene encodes CDR1 SGHTA and CDR2 FQGNSA. The CDR3 region is CASSLDGGSLADTQYF. The CDR3 bases are TGTGCCAGCAGCTTAGACGGGGGGTCTCTGGCAGATACGCAGTATTTT.

The CDR3 DNA follows: TGTGCCAGCTCGGGGGGGGTCTGGGGACCTGAAGCTTTCTTT. Amino acids: CASSGGVWGPEAFF. This chain links TRBV18 with TRBJ1-1, with D possibly TRBD1 on 5 matching bases. V was shortened by 6 bases and J by 6 bases, with 17 bases between the two germline ends. Germline V lookup: CDR1 KGHSH, CDR2 LQKENI. This CDR3 spans 14 amino acids.

This sequence joins TRBV7-8 and TRBJ1-5; possible D gene TRBD1, 6 bases. V was cut by 5 bases and J by 0 bases, with 11 bases left in between. The germline gives CDR1 SGHVS, CDR2 FQNEAQ. The length of the CDR3 is 15 residues. In nucleotides, the CDR3 is TGTGCCAGCAGCACCCGGACAGATAGCAATCAGCCCCAGCATTTT. This codes for CASSTRTDSNQPQHF.

This chain uses TRBV10-1 with TRBJ2-1; D ambiguous. V lost 4 bases and J lost 0, with 4 bases in between. The CDR3 has 13 residues. CDR1 is WNHNN and CDR2 is SYGVQD in the germline V gene (reference sequence). DNA for the CDR3: TGCGCCAGCAGTGCTGACTCCTACAATGAGCAGTTCTTC. Translating it yields CASSADSYNEQFF.

The CDR3 DNA reads TGTGCCAGCAGCCCCGCCGGGACAGGGTCCTACGAGCAGTACTTC. This gives the protein CASSPAGTGSYEQYF. The V gene is TRBV28, the J gene TRBJ2-7; 9 nucleotides align to TRBD1. The CDR3 covers 15 residues. V gave up 6 bases and J gave up 1 base; unmatched junction bases: 7. Germline V gene lookup returns CDR1 MDHEN and CDR2 SYDVKM.

This clone was recorded only once. This chain connects TRBV12-2 to TRBJ2-3; the table's D call of TRBD2 was not tested on the DNA. TRBV12-2 is annotated as a pseudogene. CDR3 length: 15 residues. The CDR3 region has the DNA TGTGCAAGTCGCTTAGAAGGGACTAGCACAGATACGCAGTATTTT. Residues: CASRLEGTSTDTQYF.

This chain links TRBV19 with TRBJ1-5; TRBD1 is a possible D gene (5 bases). CDR1 and CDR2 from the germline V gene are LNHDA and SQIVND (reference sequence). Trimming removed 4 bases at V and 9 bases at J, with 13 bases between. The CDR3 runs 13 residues. CDR3: CASSRGDSLPQHF. The CDR3 DNA reads as TGTGCCAGTAGTAGGGGCGACAGTCTGCCCCAGCATTTT.

The J gene is TRBJ2-2, the V gene TRBV7-2, with 8 nucleotides matching TRBD2. Germline V gene sequence: CDR1 SGHTA, CDR2 FQGNSA. Unmatched junction bases numbered 5, after V lost 1 base and J lost 4 bases. This CDR3 is 16 amino acids long. The CDR3 bases are TGTGCCAGCAGCTTAGGGCGGGGGGTCGCCACCGGGGAGCTGTTTTTT. The encoded protein is CASSLGRGVATGELFF.

The CDR3 bases are TGCAGCGTTGAAGATACAGGGCTGGGAAGCGAGACCCAGTACTTC. Protein product: CSVEDTGLGSETQYF. V gene TRBV29-1 combines with J gene TRBJ2-5; possible D gene TRBD1, 6 bases. This CDR3 is built from 15 residues. V dropped 0 bases and J dropped 5 bases, with 16 bases sitting between them. The germline CDR1 and CDR2 sequences are SQVTM and ANQGSEA.

V is TRBV30 and J is TRBJ1-4; no reliable D call. The CDR3 consists of 13 residues. Germline V CDR1 and CDR2: GTSNPN, SVGIG (reference sequence). Trimming removed 2 bases from V and 0 bases from J, with 4 bases in between. Here the CDR3 DNA reads TGTGCCTGGAGTTGGACAACTAATGAAAAACTGTTTTTT. It translates to CAWSWTTNEKLFF.

V gene TRBV9 combines with J gene TRBJ2-7; the D is unclear. Germline loops: CDR1 SGDLS, CDR2 YYNGEE. This CDR3 is built from 15 residues. V was clipped by 0 bases and J by 1 base, with 11 bases between them. The CDR3 region has the DNA TGTGCCAGCAGCGTAGGTGACCCCAATTCCTACGAGCAGTACTTC. Translation: CASSVGDPNSYEQYF.

V and J are TRBV6-5 and TRBJ1-1; D perhaps matches TRBD1 (5 bases). V lost 6 bases and J lost 5, with 13 bases in between. The CDR3 is made up of 13 amino acids. The V gene's germline CDR1 is MNHEY and CDR2 SVGAGI. The CDR3 sequence: CASSPDWGTEAFF. The CDR3 DNA reads as TGTGCCAGCAGCCCGGATTGGGGGACTGAAGCTTTCTTT.

This chain connects TRBV19 to TRBJ2-7; the D gene is possibly TRBD1 (5 bases). Germline values: CDR1 LNHDA, CDR2 SQIVND (reference sequence). This CDR3 is built from 13 residues. The germline V and J ends were trimmed by 6 bases and 6 bases, with 15 bases remaining between them. The CDR3 here is CASSPRAWLEQYF. The CDR3 coding sequence is TGTGCCAGTAGCCCCAGGGCCTGGCTCGAGCAGTACTTC.

With regard to this clone: The same CDR3 arises from other DNA sequences in this sample as well. The chain links TRBV15 to TRBJ1-1; D is unclear. V lost 5 bases and J 3 bases, leaving 16 bases between the germline ends. This CDR3 is 15 amino acids long. Per the germline V gene, CDR1 is LNHNV and CDR2 is YYDKDF (reference sequence). The CDR3 coding sequence is TGTGCCACCAGCCCGCGACTGAGCAAGGACACTGAAGCTTTCTTT. The encoded protein is CATSPRLSKDTEAFF.

The gene calls are TRBV14 and TRBJ2-7; D unclear. Trimming took off 1 base at V and 4 bases at J, with 8 bases between the two ends. The germline CDR1 and CDR2 sequences are SGHDN and FVKESK. CDR3 size: 13 residues. The chain's CDR3 is CASSQGFKYEQYF. The CDR3 DNA follows: TGTGCCAGCAGCCAAGGGTTTAAATACGAGCAGTACTTC.

This clone occurred a few times. This chain joins TRBV29-1 and TRBJ2-5; 10 bases map to TRBD2. The CDR3 is 16 amino acids. Trimming at V came to 4 bases and at J to 5 bases, leaving 13 bases not matched to a gene. Germline V CDR1 and CDR2: SQVTM, ANQGSEA. CDR3 DNA sequence: TGCAGCGTTGTCCGTAGTAGCGGGGGGTCGTTGGAGACCCAGTACTTC. Amino acids: CSVVRSSGGSLETQYF. The variable domain in full, completed from reference TRBV29-1 and TRBJ2-5, reads SAVISQKPSRDICQRGTSLTIQCQVDSQVTMMFWYRQQPGQSLTLIATANQGSEATYESGFVIDKFPISRPNLTFSTLTVSNMSPEDSSIYLCSVVRSSGGSLETQYFGPGTRLLVL.

This chain links TRBV13 with TRBJ2-5; D ambiguous. Germline values: CDR1 PRHDT, CDR2 FYEKMQ (reference sequence). Trimming took 5 bases from V and 5 from J, leaving 12 bases between them. The length of the CDR3 is 13 residues. The CDR3 coding sequence is TGTGCCAGCAGCCCCGGAAAGGCTGAGACCCAGTACTTC. Translation: CASSPGKAETQYF.